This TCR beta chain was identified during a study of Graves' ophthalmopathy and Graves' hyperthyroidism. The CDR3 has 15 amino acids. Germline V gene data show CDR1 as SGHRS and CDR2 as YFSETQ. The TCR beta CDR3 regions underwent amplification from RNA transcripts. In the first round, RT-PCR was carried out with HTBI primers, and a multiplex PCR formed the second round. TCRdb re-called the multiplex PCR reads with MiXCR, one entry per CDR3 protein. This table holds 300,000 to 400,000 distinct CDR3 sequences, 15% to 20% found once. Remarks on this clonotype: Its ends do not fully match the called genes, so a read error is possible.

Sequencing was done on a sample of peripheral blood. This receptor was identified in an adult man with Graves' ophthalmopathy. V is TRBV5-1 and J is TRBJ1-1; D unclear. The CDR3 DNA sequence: TGCGCCAGCAGCTTGTTACGTCTTCCCGAGGCTGAAGCTTGCTTT. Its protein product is CASSLLRLPEAEACF.